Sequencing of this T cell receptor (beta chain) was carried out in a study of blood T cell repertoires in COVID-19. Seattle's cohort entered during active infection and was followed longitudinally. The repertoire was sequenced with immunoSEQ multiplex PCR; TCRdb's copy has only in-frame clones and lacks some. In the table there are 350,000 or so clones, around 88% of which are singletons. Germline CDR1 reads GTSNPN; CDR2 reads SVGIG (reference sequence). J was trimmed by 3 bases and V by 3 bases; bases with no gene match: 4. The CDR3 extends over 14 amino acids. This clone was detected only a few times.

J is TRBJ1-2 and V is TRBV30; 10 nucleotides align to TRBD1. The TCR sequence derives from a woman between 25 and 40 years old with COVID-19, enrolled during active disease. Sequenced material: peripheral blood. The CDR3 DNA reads TGTGCCTGGAGAGGGACAGGGGATTACTATGGCTACACCTTC. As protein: CAWRGTGDYYGYTF.